One T cell receptor beta chain is described in this entry. Its specificity is not known. This PCR relied on a set of 60 Vbeta primers and 13 Jbeta primers. Assay used: immunoSEQ multiplex PCR; TCRdb lists only in-frame clones, some missing. The data hold roughly 100,000 clones, with 83% observed a single time. The CDR3 totals 16 residues. Unmatched junction bases numbered 8, after V lost 5 bases and J lost 3 bases. From germline, CDR1 is SGHVS and CDR2 FNYEAQ. These data belong to a study of cytomegalovirus exposure and HLA in healthy donors. Study-wide results and caveats: TCR beta V segments were, for the most part, productive about 87% or about 30% of the time in an earlier analysis.

The rearrangement links TRBV7-6 to TRBJ2-1; 9 bases match TRBD2. The sequence derives from a man younger than 35 in good health and CMV-seronegative. The sample was PBMCs. The CDR3 spells CASSRLAAEVYNEQFF. The DNA for the CDR3 is TGTGCCAGCAGCCGACTAGCGGCCGAGGTCTACAATGAGCAGTTCTTC.